These 3 T cell receptor beta chains were all obtained from the same sample, sequenced in a study of glioma-infiltrating T cells. Amplification of TCR alpha and beta CDR3 regions from RNA used iRepertoire nested multiplex PCR. TCRdb re-called the multiplex PCR reads with MiXCR, one entry per CDR3 protein. The data show some 180,000 distinct CDR3 sequences, roughly 32% seen once. Sequencing was carried out using glioma tissue, nonneoplastic brain tissue, or PBMCs (not recorded which). All receptors come from a human donor with low-grade glioma or glioblastoma, undergoing nonglioma brain surgery, or in good health (not recorded which).

The rearrangement uses TRBV3-1 and TRBJ2-2; TRBD2 aligns across 9 bases. V shed 1 base and J 6 bases; nucleotides not matched to a gene: 9. The CDR3 loop spans 17 amino acids. Germline V gene sequence: CDR1 LGHDT, CDR2 YNNKEL (reference sequence). CDR3 coding DNA: TGTGCCAGCAGCCAAGGCCCCTTAGCGGGAGAATCCGGGGAGCTGTTTTTT. Encoded protein: CASSQGPLAGESGELFF.

This clonotype was seen repeatedly, ten times or more. V is TRBV24-1 and J is TRBJ2-1; 7 nucleotides match TRBD1. Germline V gene sequence: CDR1 KGHDR, CDR2 SFDVKD. The CDR3 is 16 amino acids. V shed 1 base, J shed 5 bases, and the junction held 7 bases outside the gene matches. The CDR3 region is CATSDFWGTDHNEQFF. The CDR3 DNA reads as TGTGCCACCAGTGATTTTTGGGGGACAGATCACAATGAGCAGTTCTTC.

The chain combines TRBV5-1 with TRBJ2-7; the match to TRBD1 covers 9 bases. The length of the CDR3 is 15 residues. J was trimmed by 1 base and V by 6 bases; bases with no gene match: 8. Germline V lookup: CDR1 SGHRS, CDR2 YFSETQ. The chain's CDR3 is CASIPSGTGSYEQYF. The CDR3 region has the DNA TGCGCCAGCATCCCGTCCGGGACAGGGTCCTACGAGCAGTACTTC.